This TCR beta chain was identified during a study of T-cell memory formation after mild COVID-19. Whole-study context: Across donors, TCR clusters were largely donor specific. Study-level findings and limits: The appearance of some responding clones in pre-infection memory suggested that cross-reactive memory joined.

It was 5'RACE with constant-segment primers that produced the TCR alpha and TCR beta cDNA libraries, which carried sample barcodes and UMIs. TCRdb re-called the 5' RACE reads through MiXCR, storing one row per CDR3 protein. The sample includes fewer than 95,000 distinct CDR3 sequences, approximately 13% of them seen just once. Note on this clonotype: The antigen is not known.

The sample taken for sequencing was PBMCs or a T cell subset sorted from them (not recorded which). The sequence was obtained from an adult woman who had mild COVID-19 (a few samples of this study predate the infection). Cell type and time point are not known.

The CDR3 DNA follows: TGCGCCAGCAGCTGGGGACAGGGGGACACTGAAGCTTTCTTT. The encoded protein is CASSWGQGDTEAFF. The gene calls are TRBV5-1 and TRBJ1-1; the match to TRBD1 covers 11 bases. V gave up 3 bases and J gave up 3 bases; unmatched junction bases: 1. CDR3 length: 14 residues. CDR1 SGHRS and CDR2 YFSETQ come from the germline V gene.